This TCR beta chain is from a study of CD8+ T cells in alopecia areata (dated by TCRdb to the late 2010s). Turning to the overall study: Treated patients were enrolled in an open-label pilot trial of oral tofacitinib at 5 to 10 mg twice daily for moderate-to-severe alopecia areata. Tofacitinib was administered for 6 to 18 months, and 6 months of follow-up off drug were then conducted to assess delayed response and recurrence. Disease severity in treated patients was measured with the SALT score, which quantifies the percentage of affected scalp surface area. To study T cell clonal expansion in alopecia areata, the researchers applied high-throughput TCRbeta sequencing to both the C3H/HeJ mouse model and human patients. Scalp tissue and sorted CD4+ and CD8+ peripheral blood T cells from patchy and totalis/universalis alopecia areata patients and from healthy controls were covered by human TCRbeta sequencing. Patients on tofacitinib were biopsied at baseline and after 4 and 24 weeks of treatment, and several of the patients also had a later scalp biopsy. Clonality in the scalp was compared among normal scalp (n=4), patchy alopecia areata scalp (n=8), and alopecia totalis/universalis scalp (n=8). The RNA source kit depended on sample type: the PAXgene miRNA kit for fixed scalp, the miRNeasy kit for PBMCs, and the RNeasy kit for mouse skin. Amplification of TCRbeta CDR3 regions was done by immunoSEQ multiplex PCR using 35 Vbeta forward primers and 13 Jbeta reverse primers.

Results and caveats for the whole study, not just this receptor: Tofacitinib significantly lowered scalp clonality and the number of expanded CD8+ clones among the top 100 scalp clones. Scalp TCR repertoire analysis is complicated because resident alphabeta T cells in normal human skin are also sequenced, whereas mouse skin is dominated by gammadelta T cells. Compared with mice, TCR sequences shared between patients were less clear, possibly partly because of HLA diversity across the patient population. Higher clonality and more expanded CD8+ clones were observed in lesional scalp than in normal scalp, particularly in alopecia totalis/universalis, a finding suggestive of antigenic drive. Because the treated cohort was small and included a single nonresponder, larger studies are needed to assess links between baseline CD8+ expansion and response. During tofacitinib treatment, many expanded lesional clones stuck around in both scalp and blood, and this persistence may partly explain why relapse happens after treatment is stopped.

The protocol used for the library was the immunoSEQ multiplex PCR assay. RNA was extracted from all samples and reverse transcribed into cDNA, which served as template for TCR sequencing. SuperScript III was used for first-strand cDNA synthesis, primed with a 2:1 mix of oligo-dT and random hexamers. Amplification bias was assessed with a synthetic immune receptor repertoire, and residual bias was removed computationally. Per the source publication's procedure: Raw reads were preprocessed for error removal, and CDR3 was defined according to IMGT conventions as running from the conserved cysteine to phenylalanine. Clonality was computed by normalizing Shannon entropy by log2 of the number of productive unique TCRs and subtracting the result from 1. Whether scalp clones were CD4 or CD8 was inferred by matching scalp TCRbeta sequences against CD4 and CD8 repertoires sorted from blood. This is the immuneACCESS table as TCRdb keeps it, with only in-frame sequences that have V and J called. A part of the clones is gone; compared with another copy, unresolved V genes explain less than half, and the rest is unexplained. The DNA was the basis for D and trimming; V, J and clone size are from that table. This sample comprises over 100,000 clones, around 50% of them detected only once. More than 10% of the sample is taken by the ten largest.

With regard to this clone: There is no known antigen for this receptor. No much larger clone exists at a distance of one base, and base qualities are not known.

The time point label on this specimen signifies: 20 to 30 weeks on oral tofacitinib. The treatment or condition label corresponds to: oral pan-JAK inhibitor, 5-10 mg twice daily. Peripheral blood and lesional scalp punch biopsies were obtained from patients with alopecia areata. After PBMCs were isolated by density centrifugation and stained for CD3, CD4 and CD8, a FACSAria was used to sort CD4+ and CD8+ T cells. The TCR was taken from a human donor with alopecia areata. The material was CD8+ T cells sorted from blood, obtained at week 24, from a patient treated with tofacitinib.

In nucleotide form, the sequence is TGTGCCAGCAGTGAAGTTGTCGGGGGGTCTAGCACAGATACGCAGTATTTT. This is translated as CASSEVVGGSSTDTQYF. The chain is assembled from TRBV6-1 and TRBJ2-3; TRBD2 aligns with 7 central bases. Including the terminal cysteine and phenylalanine, the CDR3 comprises 17 residues. Kept here is only the CDR3 DNA, which spans 51 bases and is read in frame from base 1. After removal of 1 base from V and 0 bases from J, the junction retains 7 bases not matched to a gene. CDR1 MNHNS and CDR2 SASEGT were looked up in the germline V gene.